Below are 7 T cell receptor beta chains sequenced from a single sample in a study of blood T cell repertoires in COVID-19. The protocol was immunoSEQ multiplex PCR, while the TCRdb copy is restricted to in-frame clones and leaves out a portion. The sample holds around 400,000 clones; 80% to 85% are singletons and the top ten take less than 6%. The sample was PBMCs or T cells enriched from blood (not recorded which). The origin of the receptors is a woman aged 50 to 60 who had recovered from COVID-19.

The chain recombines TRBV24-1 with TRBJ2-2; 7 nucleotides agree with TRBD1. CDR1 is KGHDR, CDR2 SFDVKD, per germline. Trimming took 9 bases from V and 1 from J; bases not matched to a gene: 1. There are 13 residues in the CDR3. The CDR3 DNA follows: TGTGCCACCGGGGACAGGAACACCGGGGAGCTGTTTTTT. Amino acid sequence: CATGDRNTGELFF.

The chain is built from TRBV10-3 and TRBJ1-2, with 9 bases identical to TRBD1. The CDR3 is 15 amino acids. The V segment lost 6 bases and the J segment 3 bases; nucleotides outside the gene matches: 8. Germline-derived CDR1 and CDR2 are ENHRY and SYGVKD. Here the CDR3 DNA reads TGTGCCATCAGCCCAACGGGACAGGGCGACTATGGCTACACCTTC. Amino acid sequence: CAISPTGQGDYGYTF.

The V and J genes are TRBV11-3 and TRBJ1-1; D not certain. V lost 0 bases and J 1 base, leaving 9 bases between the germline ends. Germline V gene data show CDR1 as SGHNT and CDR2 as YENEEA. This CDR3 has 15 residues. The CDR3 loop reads CASSLEFGRNTEAFF. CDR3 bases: TGTGCCAGCAGCTTAGAATTCGGGAGGAACACTGAAGCTTTCTTT.

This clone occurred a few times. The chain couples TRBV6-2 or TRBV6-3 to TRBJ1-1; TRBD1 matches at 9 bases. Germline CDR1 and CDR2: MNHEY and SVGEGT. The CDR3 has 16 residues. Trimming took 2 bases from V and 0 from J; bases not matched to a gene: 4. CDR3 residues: CASSYRTGDMNTEAFF. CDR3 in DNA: TGTGCCAGCAGTTACCGGACAGGGGATATGAACACTGAAGCTTTCTTT.

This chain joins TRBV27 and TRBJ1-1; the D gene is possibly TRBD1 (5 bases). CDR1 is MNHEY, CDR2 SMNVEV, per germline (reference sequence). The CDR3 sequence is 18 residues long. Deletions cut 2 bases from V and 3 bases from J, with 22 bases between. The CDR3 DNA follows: TGTGCCAGCAGTTTAGGGTGGGGAGCTGGCGGGGGGGACACTGAAGCTTTCTTT. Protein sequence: CASSLGWGAGGGDTEAFF.

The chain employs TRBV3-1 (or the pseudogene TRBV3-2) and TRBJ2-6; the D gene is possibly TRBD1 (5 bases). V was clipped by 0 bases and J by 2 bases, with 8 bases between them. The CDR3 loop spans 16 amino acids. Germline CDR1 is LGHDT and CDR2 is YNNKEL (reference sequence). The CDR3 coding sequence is TGTGCCAGCAGCCAAGATCAGGGTCCTGGGGCCAACGTCCTGACTTTC. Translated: CASSQDQGPGANVLTF.

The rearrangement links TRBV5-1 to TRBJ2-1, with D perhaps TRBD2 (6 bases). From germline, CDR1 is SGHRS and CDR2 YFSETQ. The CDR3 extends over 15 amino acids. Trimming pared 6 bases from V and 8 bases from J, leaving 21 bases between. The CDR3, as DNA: TGCGCCAGCACTCGAAGGAGGGATCGGTACGATGAGCAGTTCTTC. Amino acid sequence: CASTRRRDRYDEQFF. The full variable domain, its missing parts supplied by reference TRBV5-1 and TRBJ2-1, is KAGVTQTPRYLIKTRGQQVTLSCSPISGHRSVSWYQQTPGQGLQFLFEYFSETQRNKGNFPGRFSGRQFSNSRSEMNVSTLELGDSALYLCASTRRRDRYDEQFFGPGTRLTVL.